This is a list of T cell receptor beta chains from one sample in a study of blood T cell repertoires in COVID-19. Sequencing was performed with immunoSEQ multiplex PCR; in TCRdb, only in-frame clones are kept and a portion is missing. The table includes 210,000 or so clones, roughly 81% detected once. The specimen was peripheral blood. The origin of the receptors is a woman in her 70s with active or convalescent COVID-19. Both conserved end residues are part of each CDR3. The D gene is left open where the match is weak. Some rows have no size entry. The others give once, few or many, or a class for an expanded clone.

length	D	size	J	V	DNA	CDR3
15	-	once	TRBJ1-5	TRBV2	TGTGCCACTGGAGGGGCGGGGGCCTCCTATCAGCCCCAGCATTTT	CATGGAGASYQPQHF
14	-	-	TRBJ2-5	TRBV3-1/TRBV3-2	TGTGCCAGCAGCCCCGCTCGGGAGCAAGAGACCCAGTACTTC	CASSPAREQETQYF
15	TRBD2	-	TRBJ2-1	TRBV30	TGTGCCTGGAGTCCCCCGGGGGGGACGGTGCATGAGCAGTTCTTC	CAWSPPGGTVHEQFF
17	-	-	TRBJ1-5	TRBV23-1	TGCGCCAGCAGTCAATCCAGTGAACAGCCCGACAATCAGCCCCAGCATTTT	CASSQSSEQPDNQPQHF
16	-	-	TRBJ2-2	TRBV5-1	TGCGCCAGCAGCTTTCGAGCGGGTCGGAACACCGGGGAGCTGTTTTTT	CASSFRAGRNTGELFF
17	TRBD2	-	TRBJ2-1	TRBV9	TGTGCCAGCAGCGCAACCTCCCTAGCGGGACCCTACAATGAGCAGTTCTTC	CASSATSLAGPYNEQFF
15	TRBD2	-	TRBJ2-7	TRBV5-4	TGTGCCAGCAGCTTGGCCACGGGACTAGTCAGCGAGCAGTACTTC	CASSLATGLVSEQYF
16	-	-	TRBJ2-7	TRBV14	TGTGCCAGCAGCCAAACCGTTTGGGGGCTTTACGGGGAGCAGTACTTC	CASSQTVWGLYGEQYF
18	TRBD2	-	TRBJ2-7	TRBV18	TGTGCCAGCTCACCATATCGTCAGATGGCTAGCGGGAGTTACGAGCAGTACTTC	CASSPYRQMASGSYEQYF
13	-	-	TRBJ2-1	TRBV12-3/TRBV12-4	TGTGCCAGCAGTTCGTCGTATAACAATGAGCAGTTCTTC	CASSSSYNNEQFF
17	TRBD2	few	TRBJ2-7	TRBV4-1	TGCGCCAGCAGCCAAGTGGTCGGCGGGAGGGCCCCCTGGGAGCAGTACTTC	CASSQVVGGRAPWEQYF
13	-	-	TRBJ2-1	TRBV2	TGTGCCAGCAGGAAGGACAGTTACAATGAGCAGTTCTTC	CASRKDSYNEQFF
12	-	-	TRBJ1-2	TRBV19	TGTGCCAGTTTCAGGGGCCCGTATGGCTACACCTTC	CASFRGPYGYTF
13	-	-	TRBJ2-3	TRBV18	TGTGCCAGCTCACCCCCTAGCACAGATACGCAGTATTTT	CASSPPSTDTQYF
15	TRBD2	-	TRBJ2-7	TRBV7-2	TGTGCCAGCAGCTTAGATACGGGAGGAATGCGCGAGCAGTACTTC	CASSLDTGGMREQYF
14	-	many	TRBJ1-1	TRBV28	TGTGCCAGCAGTTTATGGACCGGGGACACTGAAGCTTTCTTT	CASSLWTGDTEAFF
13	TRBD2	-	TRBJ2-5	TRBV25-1	TGTGCCAGCAGGCTGGGAGGGGTGGAGACCCAGTACTTC	CASRLGGVETQYF
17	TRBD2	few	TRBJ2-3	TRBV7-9	TGTGCCAGCAGCTCCCCCGGGACTAGCGGGAGCTCAGATACGCAGTATTTT	CASSSPGTSGSSDTQYF
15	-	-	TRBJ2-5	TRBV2	TGTGCCAGCAGTCGGGAGACAGGGGAGGGCGAGACCCAGTACTTC	CASSRETGEGETQYF
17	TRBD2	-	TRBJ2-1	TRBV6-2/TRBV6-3	TGTGCCAGCAGTTACGTCGGACCAGCGGGACTCTACAATGAGCAGTTCTTC	CASSYVGPAGLYNEQFF
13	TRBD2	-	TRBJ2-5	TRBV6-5	TGTGCCAGCACTAGACTAGCGGGAGAGACCCAGTACTTC	CASTRLAGETQYF
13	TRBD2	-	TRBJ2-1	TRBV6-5	TGTGCCAGCAATAGCGGGAGGCACTATGAGCAGTTCTTC	CASNSGRHYEQFF
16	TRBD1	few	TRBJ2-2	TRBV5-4	TGTGCCAGCGTAAACCGGGACAGGGATAACACCGGGGAGCTGTTTTTT	CASVNRDRDNTGELFF
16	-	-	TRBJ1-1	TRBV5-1	TGCGCCAGCAGCCCCAACTCCCGGGATAAGAACACTGAAGCTTTCTTT	CASSPNSRDKNTEAFF